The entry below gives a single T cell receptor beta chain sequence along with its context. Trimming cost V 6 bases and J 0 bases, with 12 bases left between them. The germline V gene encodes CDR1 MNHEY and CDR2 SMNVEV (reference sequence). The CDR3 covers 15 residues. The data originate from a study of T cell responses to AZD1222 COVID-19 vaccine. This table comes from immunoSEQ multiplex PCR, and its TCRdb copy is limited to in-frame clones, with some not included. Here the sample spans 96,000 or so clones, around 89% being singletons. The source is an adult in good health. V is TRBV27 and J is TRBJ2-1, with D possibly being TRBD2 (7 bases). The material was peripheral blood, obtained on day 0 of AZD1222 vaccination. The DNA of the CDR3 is TGTGCCAGCAGCCGGGGAGGGGGCTCCTACAATGAGCAGTTCTTC. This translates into CASSRGGGSYNEQFF.